The 14 T cell receptor beta chains presented below share a single source sample, sequenced in a study of regulatory T cells in long-lasting Graves disease. Researchers made TCR beta libraries by using iRepertoire HTBI primers and running Arm-PCR on CDR3 regions. Each CDR3 protein is one row after TCRdb ran MiXCR on the multiplex PCR reads. The table shows 380,000 or so distinct CDR3 sequences, with around 15% occurring only once. Time point noted: newly diagnosed GD, antithyroid drugs for less than 3 months. Extracted RNA from PBMCs served as the source of the TCR library. The same data also went into a second study, on T cells in Graves' hyperthyroidism and ophthalmopathy.

The sequencing used peripheral blood mononuclear cells (PBMCs), collected at new diagnosis, from a patient treated with antithyroid drugs. Every receptor here comes from a woman under 30 with Graves disease.

This clonotype was detected a few times. V and J are TRBV6-1 and TRBJ1-2, with 12 bases lining up with TRBD1. Germline loops: CDR1 MNHNS, CDR2 SASEGT. Trimming took 8 bases from V and 4 from J; bases not matched to a gene: 8. The CDR3 extends over 15 amino acids. Here the CDR3 reads CASAGTGGAGYGYTF. The CDR3 coding sequence is TGTGCCAGCGCCGGGACAGGGGGCGCTGGCTATGGCTACACCTTC.

The chain carries TRBV20-1 and TRBJ2-2; 9 positions match TRBD1. This CDR3 contains 14 residues. J gave up 5 bases and V 6 bases, and 7 bases lay outside the gene matches. From germline, CDR1 is DFQATT and CDR2 SNEGSKA (reference sequence). The chain's CDR3 is CSATDRGITGELFF. The CDR3 bases are TGCAGTGCCACCGACAGGGGGATTACCGGGGAGCTGTTTTTT.

This clonotype was recorded many times. V usage is TRBV2 and J usage is TRBJ1-3; TRBD1 might be the D (6 bases). The V end was cut by 7 bases, the J end by 1 base, with 11 bases between. The CDR3 spans 14 residues. Germline lookup yields CDR1 SNHLY and CDR2 FYNNEI. The CDR3 region has the DNA TGTGCCAGCACCGGAGGACAGTCTGGAAACACCATATATTTT. Protein product: CASTGGQSGNTIYF.

This clonotype was detected many times. The rearrangement uses TRBV7-3 and TRBJ2-3, with 8 bases lining up with TRBD2. The CDR3 sequence is 14 residues long. V lost 6 bases to trimming and J lost 8 bases; unmatched junction nucleotides: 10. In germline, CDR1 is SGHTA, CDR2 FQGTGA. Here the CDR3 reads CASSPLAGIGTQYF. The CDR3 bases are TGTGCCAGCAGTCCTCTAGCGGGCATAGGTACGCAGTATTTT.

V is TRBV19 and J is TRBJ1-1; 9 bases are a match to TRBD1. Germline assignment: CDR1 LNHDA and CDR2 SQIVND (reference sequence). This CDR3 spans 13 amino acids. The V segment lost 3 bases and the J segment 10 bases; nucleotides outside the gene matches: 6. DNA of the CDR3: TGTGCCAGTAGTATTACAGGGGGCGCGGGAGCTTTCTTT. Its translation: CASSITGGAGAFF.

V usage is TRBV14 and J usage is TRBJ2-5, with D possibly being TRBD1 (5 bases). The CDR3 has 16 amino acids. The ends were cut back, 2 bases at V and 1 base at J, with 14 bases in the middle. Germline V CDR1 and CDR2: SGHDN, FVKESK. Here the CDR3 reads CASSQIQGLPQETQYF. CDR3 coding DNA: TGTGCCAGCAGCCAAATTCAGGGTCTCCCCCAAGAGACCCAGTACTTC.

This clonotype was counted only a few times. In DNA form, the CDR3 reads TGTGCCACCAGCAATATAGCGGGAGAGACCCAGTACTTC. This translates into CATSNIAGETQYF. V gene TRBV15 combines with J gene TRBJ2-5; 7 bases fit TRBD2. Germline assignment: CDR1 LNHNV and CDR2 YYDKDF (reference sequence). The CDR3 extends over 13 amino acids. With 4 bases clipped from V and 4 bases from J, the junction kept 3 bases outside the gene matches.

The sample holds many counts of this clonotype. This chain uses TRBV5-5 with TRBJ2-7, with D unclear. Germline assignment: CDR1 SGHKS and CDR2 YYEKEE (reference sequence). The CDR3 is made up of 12 amino acids. The ends were cut back, 1 base at V and 2 bases at J, with 4 bases in the middle. The CDR3 coding sequence is TGTGCCAGCAGCTTGCCTGCCTACGAGCAGTACTTC. Its translation is CASSLPAYEQYF. Looking up the rest from reference TRBV5-5 and TRBJ2-7 gives the full variable domain: DAGVTQSPTHLIKTRGQQVTLRCSPISGHKSVSWYQQVLGQGPQFIFQYYEKEERGRGNFPDRFSARQFPNYSSELNVNALLLGDSALYLCASSLPAYEQYFGPGTRLTVT.

In this sample, this clonotype turned up many times. The gene calls are TRBV5-1 and TRBJ2-7, with a weak D call TRBD2 (6 bases). The V gene lost 4 bases and the J gene lost 4 bases, with 12 bases spanning the gap. Germline V gives CDR1 SGHRS, CDR2 YFSETQ. The CDR3 runs 13 residues. The CDR3 DNA follows: TGCGCCAGCAGCACTGGGACTCCATACGAGCAGTACTTC. Translating gives CASSTGTPYEQYF.

This clonotype was detected many times. V gene TRBV3-1 combines with J gene TRBJ2-3; D may match TRBD1 or TRBD2 (5 bases each). The CDR3 is 15 amino acids. Trimming stripped 1 base from V and 5 bases from J, with 13 bases between. Germline V gene data show CDR1 as LGHDT and CDR2 as YNNKEL (reference sequence). CDR3 sequence (DNA): TGTGCCAGCAGCCAAGGGGACCGCGCCGGAGATACGCAGTATTTT. Its translation is CASSQGDRAGDTQYF.

This clonotype showed up many times. The V gene is TRBV7-8, the J gene TRBJ1-2; 7 positions agree with TRBD1. V lost 6 bases to trimming and J lost 5 bases; unmatched junction nucleotides: 6. Germline V lookup: CDR1 SGHVS, CDR2 FQNEAQ. The CDR3 runs to 13 residues. The CDR3 reads CASRQGMGYGYTF. In DNA, the CDR3 is TGTGCCAGCAGACAGGGGATGGGGTATGGCTACACCTTC. Variable domain in full (rest from reference TRBV7-8 and TRBJ1-2): GAGVSQSPRYKVAKRGQDVALRCDPISGHVSLFWYQQALGQGPEFLTYFQNEAQLDKSGLPSDRFFAERPEGSVSTLKIQRTQQEDSAVYLCASRQGMGYGYTFGSGTRLTVV.

This clonotype was observed once. This chain joins TRBV28 and TRBJ1-2; D call uncertain. CDR3 length: 11 residues. Germline V gene sequence: CDR1 MDHEN, CDR2 SYDVKM. The CDR3 DNA follows: TGTGGCGTACTAGATAAGGATGGCTACACCTTC. Its translation is CGVLDKDGYTF.

This clonotype was detected many times. V is TRBV6-1 and J is TRBJ1-5, with unresolved D. CDR3 length: 15 amino acids. Per germline, CDR1 MNHNS and CDR2 SASEGT. The V gene lost 5 bases and the J gene lost 0 bases, with 11 bases spanning the gap. CDR3: CASSSRALSNQPQHF. CDR3 coding DNA: TGTGCCAGCAGTAGCCGGGCACTTAGCAATCAGCCCCAGCATTTT.

This clonotype occurred many times. This chain joins TRBV7-9 and TRBJ2-3; D is unclear. The CDR3 covers 11 residues. Trimming removed 5 bases from V and 14 bases from J, with 14 bases in between. Germline V gene lookup returns CDR1 SEHNR and CDR2 FQNEAQ (reference sequence). This CDR3 reads CASSMSEVVYF. The CDR3 nucleotides are TGTGCCAGCAGCATGAGCGAAGTGGTGTATTTT.